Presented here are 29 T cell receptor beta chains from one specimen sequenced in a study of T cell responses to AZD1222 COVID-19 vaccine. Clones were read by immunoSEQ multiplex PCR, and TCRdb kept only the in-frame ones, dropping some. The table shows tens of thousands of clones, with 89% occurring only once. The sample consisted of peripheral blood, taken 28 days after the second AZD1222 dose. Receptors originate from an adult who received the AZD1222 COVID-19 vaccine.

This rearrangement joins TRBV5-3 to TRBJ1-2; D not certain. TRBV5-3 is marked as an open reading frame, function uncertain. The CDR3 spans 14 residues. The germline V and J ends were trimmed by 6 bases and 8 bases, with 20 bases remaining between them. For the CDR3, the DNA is TGTGCCAGAACCCAAGGACCAAGGGCGGTAGGCTACACCTTC. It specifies CARTQGPRAVGYTF.

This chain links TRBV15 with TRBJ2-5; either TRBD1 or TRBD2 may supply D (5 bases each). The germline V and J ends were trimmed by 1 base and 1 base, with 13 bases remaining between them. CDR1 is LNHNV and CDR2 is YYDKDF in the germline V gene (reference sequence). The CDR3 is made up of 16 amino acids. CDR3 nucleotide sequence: TGTGCCACCAGCAGAGCCGGAGCCGGGACCCAAGAGACCCAGTACTTC. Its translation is CATSRAGAGTQETQYF.

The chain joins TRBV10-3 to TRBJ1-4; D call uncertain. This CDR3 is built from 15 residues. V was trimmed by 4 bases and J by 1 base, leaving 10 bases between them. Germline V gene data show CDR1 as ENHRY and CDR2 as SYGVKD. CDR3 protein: CAISGFPGTNEKLFF. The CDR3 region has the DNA TGTGCCATCAGTGGCTTCCCGGGAACTAATGAAAAACTGTTTTTT.

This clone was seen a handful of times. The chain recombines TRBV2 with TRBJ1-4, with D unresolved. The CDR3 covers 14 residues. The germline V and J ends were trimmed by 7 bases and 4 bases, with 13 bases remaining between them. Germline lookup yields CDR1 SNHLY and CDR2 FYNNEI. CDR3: CASNGMKFNEKLFF. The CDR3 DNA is TGTGCCAGCAATGGGATGAAATTTAATGAAAAACTGTTTTTT.

Here the CDR3 DNA reads TGTGCCAGCAGCCACCCACAGGGGGGTCCCTACGAGCAGTACTTC. This codes for CASSHPQGGPYEQYF. The rearrangement joins TRBV3-1 (or the pseudogene TRBV3-2) to TRBJ2-7; 8 positions agree with TRBD1. The germline gives CDR1 LGHDT, CDR2 YNNKEL (reference sequence). The V segment lost 3 bases and the J segment 2 bases; nucleotides outside the gene matches: 6. CDR3 length: 15 residues.

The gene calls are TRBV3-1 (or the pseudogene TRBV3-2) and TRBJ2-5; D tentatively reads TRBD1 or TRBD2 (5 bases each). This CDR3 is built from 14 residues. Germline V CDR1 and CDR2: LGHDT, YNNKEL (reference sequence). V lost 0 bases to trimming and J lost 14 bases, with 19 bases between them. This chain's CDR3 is CASSQDQFGTLSYF. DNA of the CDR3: TGTGCCAGCAGCCAAGATCAGTTCGGGACCCTCTCTTACTTC.

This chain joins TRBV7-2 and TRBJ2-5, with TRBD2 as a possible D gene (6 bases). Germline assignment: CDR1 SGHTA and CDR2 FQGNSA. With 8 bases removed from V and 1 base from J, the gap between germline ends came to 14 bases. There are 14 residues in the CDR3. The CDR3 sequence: CASQTGRGQETQYF. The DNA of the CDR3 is TGTGCCAGCCAGACCGGGCGGGGCCAAGAGACCCAGTACTTC.

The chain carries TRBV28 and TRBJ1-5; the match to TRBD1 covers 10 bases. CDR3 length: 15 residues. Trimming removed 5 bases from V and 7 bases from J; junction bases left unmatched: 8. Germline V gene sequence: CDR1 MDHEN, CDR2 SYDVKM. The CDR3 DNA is TGTGCCAGCAGTCTCGGGACAGGGGAAGGGCAGCCCCAGCATTTT. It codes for CASSLGTGEGQPQHF.

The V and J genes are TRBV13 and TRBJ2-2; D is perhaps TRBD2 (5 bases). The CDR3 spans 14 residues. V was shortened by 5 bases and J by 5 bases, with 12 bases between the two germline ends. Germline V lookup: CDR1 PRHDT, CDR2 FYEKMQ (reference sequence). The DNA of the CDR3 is TGTGCCAGCAGCCCGGAGGAAGAGACCGGGGAGCTGTTTTTT. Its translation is CASSPEEETGELFF. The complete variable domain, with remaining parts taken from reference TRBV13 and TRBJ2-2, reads AAGVIQSPRHLIKEKRETATLKCYPIPRHDTVYWYQQGPGQDPQFLISFYEKMQSDKGSIPDRFSAQQFSDYHSELNMSSLELGDSALYFCASSPEEETGELFFGEGSRLTVL.

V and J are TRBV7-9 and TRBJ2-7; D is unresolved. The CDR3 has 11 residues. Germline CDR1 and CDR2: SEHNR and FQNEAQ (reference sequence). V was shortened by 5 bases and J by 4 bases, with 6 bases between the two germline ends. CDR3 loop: CASSREYEQYF. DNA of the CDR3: TGTGCCAGCAGCCGAGAGTACGAGCAGTACTTC.

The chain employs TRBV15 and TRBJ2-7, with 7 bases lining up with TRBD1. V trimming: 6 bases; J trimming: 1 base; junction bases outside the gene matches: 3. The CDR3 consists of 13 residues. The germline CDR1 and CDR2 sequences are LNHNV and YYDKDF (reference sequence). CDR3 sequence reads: CATRRTGSYEQYF. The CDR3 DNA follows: TGTGCCACCAGACGGACAGGATCCTACGAGCAGTACTTC.

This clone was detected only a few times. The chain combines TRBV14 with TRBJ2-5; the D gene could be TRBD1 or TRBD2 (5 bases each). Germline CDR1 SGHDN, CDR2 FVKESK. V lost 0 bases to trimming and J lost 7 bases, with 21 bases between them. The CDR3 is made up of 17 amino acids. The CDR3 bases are TGTGCCAGCAGCCAAGATCGGGGCGGCAGGGCGCCCATGACCCAGTACTTC. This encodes CASSQDRGGRAPMTQYF.

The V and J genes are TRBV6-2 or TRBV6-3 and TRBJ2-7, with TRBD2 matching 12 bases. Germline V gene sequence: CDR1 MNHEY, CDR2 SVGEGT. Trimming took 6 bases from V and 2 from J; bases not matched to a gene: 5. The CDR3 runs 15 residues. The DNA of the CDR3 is TGTGCCAGCAGCAAAGGACTAGCGGGGACCTACGAGCAGTACTTC. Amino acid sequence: CASSKGLAGTYEQYF.

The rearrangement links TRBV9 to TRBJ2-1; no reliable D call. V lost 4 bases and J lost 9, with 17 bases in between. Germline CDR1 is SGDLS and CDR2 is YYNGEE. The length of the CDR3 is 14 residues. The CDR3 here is CASSPPATFGEQFF. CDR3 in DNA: TGTGCCAGCAGCCCCCCCGCAACTTTCGGTGAGCAGTTCTTC.

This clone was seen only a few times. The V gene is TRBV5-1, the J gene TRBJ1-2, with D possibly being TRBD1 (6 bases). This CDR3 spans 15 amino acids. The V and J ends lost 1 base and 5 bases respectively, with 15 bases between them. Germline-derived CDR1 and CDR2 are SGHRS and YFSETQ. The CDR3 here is CASSLTGMTEYGYTF. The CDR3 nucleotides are TGCGCCAGCAGCTTGACAGGGATGACAGAGTATGGCTACACCTTC.

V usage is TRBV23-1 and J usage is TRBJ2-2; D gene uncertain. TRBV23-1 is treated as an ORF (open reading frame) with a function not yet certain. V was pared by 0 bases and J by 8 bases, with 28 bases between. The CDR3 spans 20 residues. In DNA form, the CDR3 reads TGCGCCAGCAGTCAATCGAAAATCATCGAGGAACGGCCCGGAGATGGGGAGCTGTTTTTT. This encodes CASSQSKIIEERPGDGELFF.

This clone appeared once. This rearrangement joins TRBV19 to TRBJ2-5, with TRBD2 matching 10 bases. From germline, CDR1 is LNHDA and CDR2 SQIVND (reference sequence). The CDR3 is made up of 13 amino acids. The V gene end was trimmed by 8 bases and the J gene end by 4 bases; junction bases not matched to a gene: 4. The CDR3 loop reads CASGTSEGETQYF. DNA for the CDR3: TGTGCCAGTGGGACTAGCGAAGGAGAGACCCAGTACTTC.

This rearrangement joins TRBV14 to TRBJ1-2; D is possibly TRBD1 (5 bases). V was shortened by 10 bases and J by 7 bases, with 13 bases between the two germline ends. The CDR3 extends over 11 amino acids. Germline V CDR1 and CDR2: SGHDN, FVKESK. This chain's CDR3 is CAKGAEGGYTF. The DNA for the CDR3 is TGTGCCAAAGGGGCAGAGGGTGGCTACACCTTC. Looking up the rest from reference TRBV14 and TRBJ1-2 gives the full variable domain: EAGVTQFPSHSVIEKGQTVTLRCDPISGHDNLYWYRRVMGKEIKFLLHFVKESKQDESGMPNNRFLAERTGGTYSTLKVQPAELEDSGVYFCAKGAEGGYTFGSGTRLTVV.

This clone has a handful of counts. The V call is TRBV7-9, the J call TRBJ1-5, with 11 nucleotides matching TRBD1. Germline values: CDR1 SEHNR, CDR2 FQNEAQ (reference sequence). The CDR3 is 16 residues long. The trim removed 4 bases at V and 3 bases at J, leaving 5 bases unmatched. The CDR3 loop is CASSSWTGGLNQPQHF. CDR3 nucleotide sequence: TGTGCCAGCAGCTCCTGGACAGGGGGCCTCAATCAGCCCCAGCATTTT.

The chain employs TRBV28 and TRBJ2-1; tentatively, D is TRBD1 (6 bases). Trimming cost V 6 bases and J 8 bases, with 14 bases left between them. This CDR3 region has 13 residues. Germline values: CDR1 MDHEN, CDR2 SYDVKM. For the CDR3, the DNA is TGTGCCAGCAGCTTGGACAGTCGGCATGAGCAGTTCTTC. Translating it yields CASSLDSRHEQFF.

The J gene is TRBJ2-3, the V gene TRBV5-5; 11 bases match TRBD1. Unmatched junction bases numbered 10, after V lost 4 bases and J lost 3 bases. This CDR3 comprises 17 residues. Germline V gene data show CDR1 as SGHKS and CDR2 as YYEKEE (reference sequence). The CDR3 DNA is TGTGCCAGCAGCCCTAAGGACAGGGGGCGCGGGACAGATACGCAGTATTTT. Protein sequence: CASSPKDRGRGTDTQYF.

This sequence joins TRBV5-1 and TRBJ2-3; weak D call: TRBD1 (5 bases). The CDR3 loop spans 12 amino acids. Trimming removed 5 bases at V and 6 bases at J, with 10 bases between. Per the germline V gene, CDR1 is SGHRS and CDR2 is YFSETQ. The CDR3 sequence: CASRNPGDTQYF. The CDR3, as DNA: TGCGCCAGCAGGAACCCAGGGGATACGCAGTATTTT.

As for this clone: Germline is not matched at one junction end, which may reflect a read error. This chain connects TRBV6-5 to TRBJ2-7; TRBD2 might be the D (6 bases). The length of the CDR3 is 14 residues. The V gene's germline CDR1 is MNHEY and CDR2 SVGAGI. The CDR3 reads CASSDSGDRYEQYF. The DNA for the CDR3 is TGTGCCAGCAGTGACTCGGGAGACCGGTACGAGCAGTACTTC.

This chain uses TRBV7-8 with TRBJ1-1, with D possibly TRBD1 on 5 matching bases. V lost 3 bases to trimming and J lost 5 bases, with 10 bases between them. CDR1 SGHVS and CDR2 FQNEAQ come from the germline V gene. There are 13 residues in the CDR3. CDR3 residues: CASSFLGGTEAFF. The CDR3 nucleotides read TGTGCCAGCAGCTTCCTTGGGGGAACTGAAGCTTTCTTT.

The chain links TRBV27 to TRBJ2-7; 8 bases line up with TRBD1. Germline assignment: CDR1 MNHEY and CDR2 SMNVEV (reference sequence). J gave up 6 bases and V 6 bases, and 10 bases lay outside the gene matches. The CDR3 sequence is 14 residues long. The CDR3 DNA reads TGTGCCAGCAGCCCAGTGGACAGGGTTTCCGAGCAGTACTTC. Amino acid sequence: CASSPVDRVSEQYF.

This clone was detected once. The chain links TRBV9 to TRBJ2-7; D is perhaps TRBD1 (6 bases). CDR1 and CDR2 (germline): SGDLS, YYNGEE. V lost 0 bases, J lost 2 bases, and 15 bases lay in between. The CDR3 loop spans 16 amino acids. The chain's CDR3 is CASSVGGRGLPYEQYF. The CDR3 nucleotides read TGTGCCAGCAGCGTAGGTGGCAGGGGCCTACCCTACGAGCAGTACTTC. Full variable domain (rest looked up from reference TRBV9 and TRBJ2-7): DSGVTQTPKHLITATGQRVTLRCSPRSGDLSVYWYQQSLDQGLQFLIQYYNGEERAKGNILERFSAQQFPDLHSELNLSSLELGDSALYFCASSVGGRGLPYEQYFGPGTRLTVT.

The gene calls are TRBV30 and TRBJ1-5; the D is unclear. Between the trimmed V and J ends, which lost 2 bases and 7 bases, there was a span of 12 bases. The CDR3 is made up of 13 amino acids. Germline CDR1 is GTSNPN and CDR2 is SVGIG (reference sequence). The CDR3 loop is CAWSQSSHQPQHF. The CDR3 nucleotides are TGTGCCTGGAGTCAGAGTAGCCACCAGCCCCAGCATTTT. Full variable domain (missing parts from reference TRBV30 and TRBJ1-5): SQTIHQWPATLVQPVGSPLSLECTVEGTSNPNLYWYRQAAGRGLQLLFYSVGIGQISSEVPQNLSASRPQDRQFILSSKKLLLSDSGFYLCAWSQSSHQPQHFGDGTRLSIL.

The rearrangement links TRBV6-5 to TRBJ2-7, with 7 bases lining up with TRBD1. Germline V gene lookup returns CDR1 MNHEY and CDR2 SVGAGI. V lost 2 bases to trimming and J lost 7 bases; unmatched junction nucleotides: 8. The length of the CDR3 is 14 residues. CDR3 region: CASSYTTGSGEQYF. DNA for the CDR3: TGTGCCAGCAGTTACACGACAGGGTCGGGGGAGCAGTACTTC.

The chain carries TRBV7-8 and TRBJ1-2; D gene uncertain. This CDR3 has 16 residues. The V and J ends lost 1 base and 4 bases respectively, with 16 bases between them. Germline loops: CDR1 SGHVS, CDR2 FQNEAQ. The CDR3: CASSLGEVALGYGYTF. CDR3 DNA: TGTGCCAGCAGCTTAGGCGAGGTAGCTTTGGGCTATGGCTACACCTTC.